The source of this T cell receptor beta chain is a study of T cell repertoires in cytomegalovirus infection. Trimming removed 3 bases from V and 0 bases from J, with 10 bases in between. The V gene's germline CDR1 is MDHEN and CDR2 SYDVKM. This CDR3 has 15 residues. TCRdb analysed the reads with MiXCR anew, one entry per CDR3 protein. The table includes around 270,000 distinct CDR3 sequences, approximately 9.1% detected once. This clonotype has a handful of counts. Specimen: PBMCs. The J gene is TRBJ2-3, the V gene TRBV28, with D maybe TRBD2 (6 bases). The TCR sequence derives from a human donor in good health (CMV status not recorded). Some clones in this sample may be carry-over from other donors' samples. The CDR3 DNA is TGTGCCAGCAGTTTCTACGGGACTAGCACAGATACGCAGTATTTT. The encoded protein is CASSFYGTSTDTQYF. Full variable domain (outside the CDR3, taken from reference TRBV28 and TRBJ2-3): DVKVTQSSRYLVKRTGEKVFLECVQDMDHENMFWYRQDPGLGLRLIYFSYDVKMKEKGDIPEGYSVSREKKERFSLILESASTNQTSMYLCASSFYGTSTDTQYFGPGTRLTVL.